A single sample is the source of the 28 T cell receptor beta chains below, sequenced in a study of CD8 T cells in Susac syndrome. RNA amounts of roughly 0.5 to 1 ug underwent reverse transcription with random hexamers. In TCRdb, the immunoSEQ multiplex PCR reads were re-called with MiXCR into one record per CDR3 protein. The profile shows roughly 220,000 distinct CDR3 sequences, roughly 93% of them singletons. The source material was CD4+ T cells from PBMCs. The receptors were gathered from a human donor with Susac syndrome.

J is TRBJ1-1 and V is TRBV5-4; no clear D gene. Germline assignment: CDR1 SGHNT and CDR2 YYREEE (reference sequence). V shed 0 bases and J shed 1 base, with 7 bases lying between them. The CDR3 length is 14 residues. The CDR3 DNA follows: TGTGCCAGCAGCTTGGGGCAGTCGAACACTGAAGCTTTCTTT. Its protein is CASSLGQSNTEAFF. The whole variable domain, remainder taken from reference TRBV5-4 and TRBJ1-1, is ETGVTQSPTHLIKTRGQQVTLRCSSQSGHNTVSWYQQALGQGPQFIFQYYREEENGRGNFPPRFSGLQFPNYSSELNVNALELDDSALYLCASSLGQSNTEAFFGQGTRLTVV.

The chain uses TRBV4-3 and TRBJ1-5, with D maybe TRBD1 (5 bases). The germline V gene encodes CDR1 LGHNA and CDR2 YSLEER. V was pared by 8 bases and J by 2 bases, with 22 bases between. This CDR3 has 17 residues. CDR3 in amino acids: CASPDRASLGGNQPQHF. CDR3 nucleotides: TGCGCCAGCCCTGACCGGGCCTCCCTGGGGGGCAATCAGCCCCAGCATTTT.

V is TRBV4-3 and J is TRBJ2-3, with 9 bases matching TRBD2. This CDR3 contains 18 residues. The ends lost 1 base at V and 5 bases at J; junction bases unmatched: 13. The V gene's germline CDR1 is LGHNA and CDR2 YSLEER. The CDR3 loop is CASSQVILGSGGGDTQYF. The CDR3 coding sequence is TGCGCCAGCAGCCAAGTGATATTGGGTAGCGGGGGAGGAGATACGCAGTATTTT.

The rearrangement uses TRBV3-1 and TRBJ2-3; the match to TRBD2 covers 9 bases. Trimming cost V 0 bases and J 11 bases; bases outside gene matches: 6. CDR3 length equals 14 residues. The germline V gene has CDR1 LGHDT and CDR2 YNNKEL (reference sequence). CDR3 DNA sequence: TGTGCCAGCAGCCAAGATGCGACTAGCGGATTGCAGTATTTT. This translates into CASSQDATSGLQYF.

This sequence joins TRBV12-3 or TRBV12-4 and TRBJ2-2; 8 bases match TRBD2. The CDR3 runs to 16 residues. V dropped 3 bases and J dropped 4; count of bases not matched to a gene: 7. The DNA for the CDR3 is TGTGCCAGCAGTTTGTTAGTAGCGGGGACCACCGGGGAGCTGTTTTTT. It codes for CASSLLVAGTTGELFF.

In this sample, this clonotype turned up once. The chain has TRBV20-1 and TRBJ2-7; 10 bases map to TRBD1. CDR1 is DFQATT, CDR2 SNEGSKA, per germline (reference sequence). Trimming at V came to 5 bases and at J to 5 bases, leaving 15 bases not matched to a gene. This CDR3 comprises 16 residues. This CDR3 is CSAVPDRGLRENEQYF. CDR3 coding DNA: TGCAGTGCTGTCCCCGACAGGGGGCTGAGAGAGAACGAGCAGTACTTC.

In regard to this clonotype: An end of the junction does not agree with germline; a read error may underlie this. This rearrangement joins TRBV5-1 to TRBJ2-5, with 7 bases matching TRBD2. This CDR3 region has 14 residues. The germline gives CDR1 SGHRS, CDR2 YFSETQ. The CDR3 DNA reads TGTGCCAGCAGTTTGGGGGGGGTTCAAGAGACCCAGTACTTC. This gives the protein CASSLGGVQETQYF. The full variable domain, its missing parts supplied by reference TRBV5-1 and TRBJ2-5, is KAGVTQTPRYLIKTRGQQVTLSCSPISGHRSVSWYQQTPGQGLQFLFEYFSETQRNKGNFPGRFSGRQFSNSRSEMNVSTLELGDSALYLCASSLGGVQETQYFGPGTRLLVL.

This sequence joins TRBV30 and TRBJ2-3; 8 nucleotides align to TRBD1. V shed 3 bases, J shed 2 bases, and the junction held 7 bases outside the gene matches. CDR1 and CDR2 (germline): GTSNPN, SVGIG (reference sequence). CDR3 length: 15 residues. The CDR3 reads CAWRTGETATDTQYF. The CDR3 DNA reads as TGTGCCTGGAGGACAGGGGAAACGGCCACAGATACGCAGTATTTT.

The V call is TRBV12-3 or TRBV12-4, the J call TRBJ2-3; 7 bases map to TRBD1. This CDR3 comprises 15 residues. The ends lost 6 bases at V and 1 base at J; junction bases unmatched: 7. The CDR3 reads CASRFRDSGTDTQYF. CDR3 nucleotide sequence: TGTGCCAGCAGATTCCGGGACAGCGGCACAGATACGCAGTATTTT.

The chain links TRBV20-1 to TRBJ1-2; 10 positions match TRBD1. Germline V lookup: CDR1 DFQATT, CDR2 SNEGSKA (reference sequence). This CDR3 is built from 14 residues. V gave up 6 bases and J gave up 4 bases; unmatched junction bases: 8. Here the CDR3 DNA reads TGCAGTGCGGGGACAGGGGTGGCAGTCTATGGCTACACCTTC. Translating gives CSAGTGVAVYGYTF.

Written as DNA, the CDR3 is TGTGCCTGGAGTGTACGGCTAGGGTCGGACGAGCAGTACTTC. It codes for CAWSVRLGSDEQYF. This chain uses TRBV30 with TRBJ2-7; D not resolved. The length of the CDR3 is 14 residues. The V and J ends lost 0 bases and 5 bases respectively, with 14 bases between them. Germline V CDR1 and CDR2: GTSNPN, SVGIG (reference sequence). Variable domain in full (rest from reference TRBV30 and TRBJ2-7): SQTIHQWPATLVQPVGSPLSLECTVEGTSNPNLYWYRQAAGRGLQLLFYSVGIGQISSEVPQNLSASRPQDRQFILSSKKLLLSDSGFYLCAWSVRLGSDEQYFGPGTRLTVT.

The V and J genes are TRBV6-6 and TRBJ1-5; D not resolved. The germline V gene has CDR1 MNHNY and CDR2 SVGAGI (reference sequence). The CDR3 length is 12 residues. Trimming left V 4 bases short and J 4 bases short, with 5 bases between. CDR3 in DNA: TGTGCCAGCAGTTCACAGAATCAGCCCCAGCATTTT. This sequence encodes CASSSQNQPQHF.

V usage is TRBV4-3 and J usage is TRBJ1-2; D unresolved. The germline gives CDR1 LGHNA, CDR2 YSLEER. The CDR3 consists of 14 residues. V lost 1 base, J lost 5 bases, and 11 bases lay in between. The CDR3 nucleotides read TGCGCCAGCAGCCAAGGAATGAGAGAATATGGCTACACCTTC. Encoded protein: CASSQGMREYGYTF.

The chain is built from TRBV20-1 and TRBJ1-6; D gene uncertain. V was clipped by 3 bases and J by 5 bases, with 11 bases between them. Germline CDR1 and CDR2: DFQATT and SNEGSKA (reference sequence). This CDR3 spans 14 amino acids. This chain's CDR3 is CSARRNTDNSPLHF. Here the CDR3 DNA reads TGCAGTGCTAGGAGAAACACTGATAATTCACCCCTCCACTTT.

The chain has TRBV30 and TRBJ2-7; TRBD1 aligns across 10 bases. This CDR3 is 13 amino acids long. Losses at the gene ends were 5 bases for V and 1 base for J; bases not matched to a gene: 2. Germline V CDR1 and CDR2: GTSNPN, SVGIG (reference sequence). The CDR3 bases are TGTGCCTGGGGGACAGGGGATTCCTACGAGCAGTACTTC. Translating it yields CAWGTGDSYEQYF.

V and J are TRBV4-3 and TRBJ2-4, with a weak D call TRBD2 (5 bases). The V and J ends lost 0 bases and 9 bases respectively, with 12 bases between them. Germline CDR1 reads LGHNA; CDR2 reads YSLEER. This CDR3 has 14 residues. CDR3 loop: CASSQDAGVGIQYF. CDR3 bases: TGCGCCAGCAGCCAAGACGCCGGGGTTGGCATTCAGTACTTC.

This chain uses TRBV2 with TRBJ2-7, with D perhaps TRBD2 (7 bases). Looked up from germline, CDR1 is SNHLY and CDR2 is FYNNEI. Trimming stripped 4 bases from V and 3 bases from J, with 13 bases between. The length of the CDR3 is 14 residues. This CDR3 is CASSAGGSLYEQYF. In DNA form, the CDR3 reads TGTGCCAGCAGTGCGGGGGGCTCCCTCTACGAGCAGTACTTC.

This chain links TRBV9 with TRBJ1-2; D is uncertain. V was trimmed by 3 bases and J by 2 bases, leaving 11 bases between them. Germline V gene sequence: CDR1 SGDLS, CDR2 YYNGEE. The CDR3 runs 14 residues. In DNA, the CDR3 is TGTGCCAGCAGCGAAGACTTGTCCAACTATGGCTACACCTTC. Residues: CASSEDLSNYGYTF.

This chain joins TRBV7-9 and TRBJ1-6, with D perhaps TRBD1 (5 bases). Trimming left V 1 base short and J 10 bases short, with 11 bases between. Germline CDR1 SEHNR, CDR2 FQNEAQ (reference sequence). The CDR3 contains 14 residues. The chain's CDR3 is CASSLVGVQSPLHF. Written as DNA, the CDR3 is TGTGCCAGCAGCTTAGTGGGGGTCCAGTCACCCCTCCACTTT. Using reference TRBV7-9 and TRBJ1-6 for the parts outside the CDR3, the full variable domain is DTGVSQNPRHKITKRGQNVTFRCDPISEHNRLYWYRQTLGQGPEFLTYFQNEAQLEKSRLLSDRFSAERPKGSFSTLEIQRTEQGDSAMYLCASSLVGVQSPLHFGNGTRLTVT.

The chain employs TRBV20-1 and TRBJ2-3; D ambiguous. The ends were cut back, 0 bases at V and 6 bases at J, with 10 bases in the middle. CDR1 DFQATT and CDR2 SNEGSKA come from the germline V gene (reference sequence). This CDR3 contains 13 residues. The CDR3 reads CSARDLRLDTQYF. The CDR3 bases are TGCAGTGCTAGAGATTTAAGACTCGATACGCAGTATTTT.

The genes are TRBV9 and TRBJ2-5; 9 bases line up with TRBD1. Germline V lookup: CDR1 SGDLS, CDR2 YYNGEE. CDR3 length: 15 residues. Trimming removed 3 bases from V and 5 bases from J; junction bases left unmatched: 8. CDR3 in DNA: TGTGCCAGCAGCGCCCGGACAGGGGAGTTGGAGACCCAGTACTTC. Its protein is CASSARTGELETQYF.

The rearrangement uses TRBV19 and TRBJ1-1; D remains unclear. The CDR3 covers 13 residues. Germline V lookup: CDR1 LNHDA, CDR2 SQIVND (reference sequence). Trimming took off 7 bases at V and 1 base at J, with 10 bases between the two ends. The DNA for the CDR3 is TGTGCCAGTACTACATCTAGGAACACTGAAGCTTTCTTT. Encoded protein: CASTTSRNTEAFF.

The chain employs TRBV19 and TRBJ1-6, with 8 bases aligning to TRBD1. V dropped 5 bases and J dropped 7; count of bases not matched to a gene: 7. Looked up from germline, CDR1 is LNHDA and CDR2 is SQIVND (reference sequence). This CDR3 spans 15 amino acids. The CDR3 region is CASSPMDRVNSPLHF. CDR3 in DNA: TGTGCCAGTAGTCCGATGGACAGGGTGAATTCACCCCTCCACTTT. Together with reference TRBV19 and TRBJ1-6, the CDR3 gives the full variable domain: DGGITQSPKYLFRKEGQNVTLSCEQNLNHDAMYWYRQDPGQGLRLIYYSQIVNDFQKGDIAEGYSVSREKKESFPLTVTSAQKNPTAFYLCASSPMDRVNSPLHFGNGTRLTVT.

This chain uses TRBV15 with TRBJ2-3; no clear D gene. The V gene lost 5 bases and the J gene lost 5 bases, with 8 bases spanning the gap. The CDR3 is 12 amino acids. Germline CDR1 is LNHNV and CDR2 is YYDKDF (reference sequence). The chain's CDR3 is CATSPEIDTQYF. As DNA, the CDR3 is TGTGCCACCAGCCCAGAGATAGATACGCAGTATTTT.

The chain joins TRBV6-2 or TRBV6-3 to TRBJ2-3; 9 bases agree with TRBD2. The CDR3 is 15 amino acids. CDR1 MNHEY and CDR2 SVGEGT come from the germline V gene. The ends lost 5 bases at V and 6 bases at J; junction bases unmatched: 9. The CDR3, as DNA: TGTGCCAGCAGTAAACGCGGGGGGGCCTTCGATACGCAGTATTTT. Protein: CASSKRGGAFDTQYF.

This chain uses TRBV5-4 with TRBJ2-6; D might be TRBD1 or TRBD2, each matching 6 bases. V was trimmed by 3 bases and J by 1 base, leaving 17 bases between them. The CDR3 totals 18 residues. Per the germline V gene, CDR1 is SGHNT and CDR2 is YYREEE (reference sequence). The DNA of the CDR3 is TGTGCCAGCAGCTCAAACGGTGGGGGGCCTTCTGGGGCCAACGTCCTGACTTTC. Its protein product is CASSSNGGGPSGANVLTF.

This chain uses TRBV20-1 with TRBJ1-2; 9 nucleotides align to TRBD1. CDR3 length: 17 residues. CDR1 is DFQATT and CDR2 is SNEGSKA in the germline V gene (reference sequence). Trimming removed 2 bases from V and 7 bases from J; junction bases left unmatched: 17. CDR3 sequence (DNA): TGCAGTGCTAGAAGAACCTGGGACAGGGAACGCGATGGTGGCTACACCTTC. It yields the protein CSARRTWDRERDGGYTF.

The V gene is TRBV28, the J gene TRBJ1-5; D unresolved. The CDR3 is made up of 14 amino acids. In germline, CDR1 is MDHEN, CDR2 SYDVKM. The V and J ends lost 4 bases and 7 bases respectively, with 14 bases between them. CDR3 loop: CASSSPGALQPQHF. The CDR3 coding sequence is TGTGCCAGCAGTTCCCCGGGCGCTTTACAGCCCCAGCATTTT.